A selection of T cell receptor beta chains follows, all from one sample in a study of T cells in Graves' hyperthyroidism and ophthalmopathy. TCRdb used MiXCR to reprocess the multiplex PCR reads, holding one entry per CDR3 protein. The profile shows about 350,000 distinct CDR3 sequences, 15% to 20% of them singletons. Sequencing was performed on blood. The origin of the receptors is a middle-aged woman with Graves' ophthalmopathy. Each CDR3 is given with its conserved first and last residue. Fields, in order: clone size, D gene, V gene, J gene, CDR3 DNA, CDR3 protein. The D gene is left open where the match is weak. The size of a clone is reported for some rows only, either as once, few or many, or as a class for expanded clones.

clone size: -
D gene: TRBD1
V gene: TRBV28
J gene: TRBJ2-2
CDR3 DNA: TGTGCCAGCAGCACAAGGACAGGGTACACCGGGGAGCTGTTTTTT
CDR3 protein: CASSTRTGYTGELFF

clone size: many
D gene: TRBD2
V gene: TRBV20-1
J gene: TRBJ2-7
CDR3 DNA: TGCAGTGCTAGAAGCGTGCGGGAGAGCTCCTACGAGCAGTACTTC
CDR3 protein: CSARSVRESSYEQYF

clone size: -
D gene: -
V gene: TRBV6-1
J gene: TRBJ1-5
CDR3 DNA: TGTGCCAGCAGTGTAGGGCAGGAGGTCGGGCCCCAGCATTTT
CDR3 protein: CASSVGQEVGPQHF

clone size: many
D gene: -
V gene: TRBV6-2/TRBV6-3
J gene: TRBJ2-2
CDR3 DNA: TGTGCCAGCAGTCAGACCCTAGCGAGGGAGCTGTTTTTT
CDR3 protein: CASSQTLARELFF

clone size: -
D gene: TRBD2
V gene: TRBV11-2
J gene: TRBJ2-2
CDR3 DNA: TGTGCCAGCAGCTTAGGGGGACTAGCGGGAGGACGGGGCACCGGGGAGCTGTTTTTT
CDR3 protein: CASSLGGLAGGRGTGELFF

clone size: many
D gene: -
V gene: TRBV27
J gene: TRBJ1-1
CDR3 DNA: TGTGCCAGCAGTGGACCGTTGGGGGGCGCTGAAGCTTTCTTT
CDR3 protein: CASSGPLGGAEAFF

clone size: many
D gene: TRBD1
V gene: TRBV6-5
J gene: TRBJ2-7
CDR3 DNA: TGTGCCAGCAGTTTGGTACAGGGGGGCTACGAGCAGTACTTC
CDR3 protein: CASSLVQGGYEQYF

clone size: -
D gene: -
V gene: TRBV20-1
J gene: TRBJ2-7
CDR3 DNA: TGCAGTGCTCAGACAGTCTCCTCCTACGAGCAGTACTTC
CDR3 protein: CSAQTVSSYEQYF

clone size: many
D gene: -
V gene: TRBV19
J gene: TRBJ1-5
CDR3 DNA: TGTGCCAGTAGTATGGGAGGCGTTCGGCAGCCCCAGCATTTT
CDR3 protein: CASSMGGVRQPQHF

clone size: many
D gene: -
V gene: TRBV11-2
J gene: TRBJ2-7
CDR3 DNA: TGTGCCAGCAGCTTCCGCGCGGGGAGGTCCTACGAGCAGTACTTC
CDR3 protein: CASSFRAGRSYEQYF

clone size: -
D gene: -
V gene: TRBV29-1
J gene: TRBJ2-4
CDR3 DNA: TGCAGCGTTGGCGGGTTAGGTGGGCACATTCGGTGCTTC
CDR3 protein: CSVGGLGGHIRCF

clone size: many
D gene: -
V gene: TRBV6-1
J gene: TRBJ1-1
CDR3 DNA: TGTGCCAGCAGGCGGGCAGGACCGGACACTGAAGCTTTCTTT
CDR3 protein: CASRRAGPDTEAFF

clone size: many
D gene: -
V gene: TRBV7-2
J gene: TRBJ2-7
CDR3 DNA: TGTGCCAGCAGCATCGACTCCGCCAATCAGTACTTC
CDR3 protein: CASSIDSANQYF

clone size: few
D gene: -
V gene: TRBV19
J gene: TRBJ2-6
CDR3 DNA: TGTGCCAGTAGTACACACCGGAACTCTGGGGCCAACGTCCTGACTTTC
CDR3 protein: CASSTHRNSGANVLTF

clone size: -
D gene: -
V gene: TRBV6-2/TRBV6-3
J gene: TRBJ2-7
CDR3 DNA: TGTGCCAGCAGTTACAACAGGATGGACGAGCAGTACTTC
CDR3 protein: CASSYNRMDEQYF

clone size: many
D gene: TRBD1
V gene: TRBV4-3
J gene: TRBJ1-1
CDR3 DNA: TGCGCCAGCAGCCAAGTCGAGGGGGCGGGTGTCGGGGACACTGAAGCTTTCTTT
CDR3 protein: CASSQVEGAGVGDTEAFF

clone size: -
D gene: -
V gene: TRBV6-4
J gene: TRBJ2-2
CDR3 DNA: TGTGCCAGCAGTGACCTCCCTTTCACCGGGGAGCTGTTTTTT
CDR3 protein: CASSDLPFTGELFF

clone size: many
D gene: TRBD1
V gene: TRBV9
J gene: TRBJ1-1
CDR3 DNA: TGTGCCAGCAGCGTAGCCCCCCCCCGGGGGACAGGGGCTGTCGAAGCTTTCTTT
CDR3 protein: CASSVAPPRGTGAVEAFF

clone size: many
D gene: -
V gene: TRBV28
J gene: TRBJ2-7
CDR3 DNA: TGTGCCAGCAGTTTCGTGGGGGCATCCTACGAGCAGTACTTC
CDR3 protein: CASSFVGASYEQYF

clone size: many
D gene: -
V gene: TRBV19
J gene: TRBJ2-2
CDR3 DNA: TGTGCCAGTAGTGCCCGGGGGAACACCGGGGAGCTGTTTTTT
CDR3 protein: CASSARGNTGELFF

clone size: many
D gene: -
V gene: TRBV6-1
J gene: TRBJ1-5
CDR3 DNA: TGTGCCAGCTTTCAGGGGCGGACCAATCAGCCCCAGCATTTT
CDR3 protein: CASFQGRTNQPQHF

clone size: many
D gene: -
V gene: TRBV11-2
J gene: TRBJ2-2
CDR3 DNA: TGTGCCAGCAGCCATCCCAATTACAGGATCCTGAACACCGGGGAGCTGTTTTTT
CDR3 protein: CASSHPNYRILNTGELFF

clone size: many
D gene: -
V gene: TRBV30
J gene: TRBJ2-2
CDR3 DNA: TGTGCCTGGAGTAAAATAGTTGGATCCGGGGAGCTGTTTTTT
CDR3 protein: CAWSKIVGSGELFF

clone size: once
D gene: -
V gene: TRBV28
J gene: TRBJ2-7
CDR3 DNA: TGTGCCAGCAGTCCTCCAGCGACGGGCGCCTACGAGCAGTCCTTC
CDR3 protein: CASSPPATGAYEQSF

clone size: many
D gene: -
V gene: TRBV20-1
J gene: TRBJ1-1
CDR3 DNA: TGCAGTGCTAGGGGGAGGACCCAAGCTTTCTTT
CDR3 protein: CSARGRTQAFF

clone size: many
D gene: TRBD2
V gene: TRBV7-2
J gene: TRBJ2-5
CDR3 DNA: TGTGCCAGCAGCTTACGACGAACTAGCGGAGCCGGGGAGACCCAGTACTTC
CDR3 protein: CASSLRRTSGAGETQYF

clone size: many
D gene: -
V gene: TRBV6-1
J gene: TRBJ1-1
CDR3 DNA: TGTGCCAGCAGTACCGGTTTGGGGCGTGACACTGAAGCTTTCTTT
CDR3 protein: CASSTGLGRDTEAFF

clone size: many
D gene: -
V gene: TRBV11-2
J gene: TRBJ2-5
CDR3 DNA: TGTGCCAGCAGCCAACCGGGACGAGAGACCCAGTACTTC
CDR3 protein: CASSQPGRETQYF

clone size: many
D gene: TRBD1
V gene: TRBV11-2
J gene: TRBJ2-7
CDR3 DNA: TGTGCCAGCAGCTTGGACAGGGGGCTGGGGGAGCAGTACTTC
CDR3 protein: CASSLDRGLGEQYF

clone size: many
D gene: -
V gene: TRBV6-4
J gene: TRBJ2-2
CDR3 DNA: TGTGCCAGCAGTGACCTTTCAGGAGGCGAAACCGGGGAGCTGTTTTTT
CDR3 protein: CASSDLSGGETGELFF

clone size: many
D gene: TRBD1
V gene: TRBV28
J gene: TRBJ2-2
CDR3 DNA: TGTGCCAGCAGTTTGTCCCCACTACAGGGGGGGAACACCGGGGAGCTGTTTTTT
CDR3 protein: CASSLSPLQGGNTGELFF

clone size: many
D gene: -
V gene: TRBV5-1
J gene: TRBJ2-2
CDR3 DNA: TGCGCCAGCAGCGACGCGGGACTTGACACCGGGGAGCTGTTTTTT
CDR3 protein: CASSDAGLDTGELFF

clone size: many
D gene: -
V gene: TRBV28
J gene: TRBJ1-5
CDR3 DNA: TGTGCCAGCAGTTTTCCAGTGAGCAATCAGCCCCAGCATTTT
CDR3 protein: CASSFPVSNQPQHF

clone size: many
D gene: -
V gene: TRBV12-3/TRBV12-4
J gene: TRBJ1-1
CDR3 DNA: TGTGCCAGCAGTCAGCCGGGGCTAGGAGCGGACACTGAAGCTTTCTTT
CDR3 protein: CASSQPGLGADTEAFF

clone size: many
D gene: TRBD1
V gene: TRBV19
J gene: TRBJ1-1
CDR3 DNA: TGTGCCAGTAAACGTCCCGGGACAGGTAATGAAGCTTTCTTT
CDR3 protein: CASKRPGTGNEAFF

clone size: many
D gene: -
V gene: TRBV11-2
J gene: TRBJ1-1
CDR3 DNA: TGTGCCAGCACCTTAAGGGTGGCGAGCTTGAACACTGAAGCTTTCTTT
CDR3 protein: CASTLRVASLNTEAFF

clone size: -
D gene: TRBD1
V gene: TRBV20-1
J gene: TRBJ1-1
CDR3 DNA: TGCAGTGCCCCTGACAGGGAGAAAGCTTTCTTT
CDR3 protein: CSAPDREKAFF

clone size: many
D gene: -
V gene: TRBV29-1
J gene: TRBJ1-1
CDR3 DNA: TGCAGCGTTGAAACAGTTTTGGACACTGAAGCTTTCTTT
CDR3 protein: CSVETVLDTEAFF

clone size: many
D gene: -
V gene: TRBV19
J gene: TRBJ2-5
CDR3 DNA: TGTGCCAGTAGTATGACTCAGGGGAAAGAGACCCAGTACTTC
CDR3 protein: CASSMTQGKETQYF

clone size: many
D gene: -
V gene: TRBV20-1
J gene: TRBJ1-2
CDR3 DNA: TGCAGTGCCCTGTCGGACGGTCGCTATGGCTACACCTTC
CDR3 protein: CSALSDGRYGYTF

clone size: -
D gene: -
V gene: TRBV29-1
J gene: TRBJ1-2
CDR3 DNA: TGCAGCGGGGACTCCCCAGGGGTCAATGGCTACACCTTC
CDR3 protein: CSGDSPGVNGYTF

clone size: many
D gene: -
V gene: TRBV30
J gene: TRBJ2-7
CDR3 DNA: TGTGCCTGGAGTGTTGGGGGGAGTCTTTACGAGCAGTACTTC
CDR3 protein: CAWSVGGSLYEQYF

clone size: many
D gene: -
V gene: TRBV11-3
J gene: TRBJ2-7
CDR3 DNA: TGTGCCAGCAGCTCCAGAGACGGGAGTTACGAGCAGTACTTC
CDR3 protein: CASSSRDGSYEQYF

clone size: few
D gene: -
V gene: TRBV6-1
J gene: TRBJ2-7
CDR3 DNA: TGTGCCAACCTACACTTGGAATCGGGCGAGCAGTACTTC
CDR3 protein: CANLHLESGEQYF

clone size: few
D gene: -
V gene: TRBV27
J gene: TRBJ1-6
CDR3 DNA: TGTGCCAGCAGTGTGGACAGACATAATTCACCCCTCCACTTT
CDR3 protein: CASSVDRHNSPLHF

clone size: few
D gene: -
V gene: TRBV6-2/TRBV6-3
J gene: TRBJ2-3
CDR3 DNA: TGTGCCAGCAGTTACTCAACACCAACGCAGTATTTT
CDR3 protein: CASSYSTPTQYF

clone size: many
D gene: TRBD2
V gene: TRBV11-2
J gene: TRBJ2-7
CDR3 DNA: TGTGCCAGCAGCTTAGGGACTAGTATGGTCTACGAGCAGTACTTC
CDR3 protein: CASSLGTSMVYEQYF

clone size: many
D gene: -
V gene: TRBV5-1
J gene: TRBJ2-7
CDR3 DNA: TGCGCCAGCAGCTTGGTGGGCCCCACAGACTACGAGCAGTACTTC
CDR3 protein: CASSLVGPTDYEQYF

clone size: many
D gene: TRBD1
V gene: TRBV27
J gene: TRBJ2-5
CDR3 DNA: TGTGCCAGCAGTTTAAGGGACAGGGAGAGAGAGACCCAGTACTTC
CDR3 protein: CASSLRDRERETQYF

clone size: -
D gene: TRBD1
V gene: TRBV5-1
J gene: TRBJ2-5
CDR3 DNA: TGCGCCAGCAGCTCAGGGGGCACTACCCAAGAGACCCAGTACTTC
CDR3 protein: CASSSGGTTQETQYF

clone size: few
D gene: -
V gene: TRBV3-1
J gene: TRBJ2-6
CDR3 DNA: TGTGCCAGCAGCCAAGATTTGGGCTTTAACTCTGGGGCCAACGTCCTGACTTTC
CDR3 protein: CASSQDLGFNSGANVLTF

clone size: -
D gene: TRBD2
V gene: TRBV12-3/TRBV12-4
J gene: TRBJ2-1
CDR3 DNA: TGTGCCAGCAGTTTACCCCGGACTAGATATGAGCAGTTCTTC
CDR3 protein: CASSLPRTRYEQFF

clone size: -
D gene: TRBD1
V gene: TRBV6-2/TRBV6-3
J gene: TRBJ2-5
CDR3 DNA: TGTGCCACCTCCGGGACAGGGGGACAAGAGACCCAGTACTTC
CDR3 protein: CATSGTGGQETQYF

clone size: many
D gene: -
V gene: TRBV27
J gene: TRBJ2-7
CDR3 DNA: TGTGCCAGCAGTTATGATATGGGGTCCGAGCAGTACTTC
CDR3 protein: CASSYDMGSEQYF

clone size: -
D gene: -
V gene: TRBV28
J gene: TRBJ1-1
CDR3 DNA: TGTGCCAGCAGTTTTATAGGACCGAACACTGAAGCTTTCTTT
CDR3 protein: CASSFIGPNTEAFF

clone size: many
D gene: TRBD1
V gene: TRBV30
J gene: TRBJ1-1
CDR3 DNA: TGTGCCTGGCTACACTATCGAAGGGGGCGGAACACTGAAGCTTTCTTT
CDR3 protein: CAWLHYRRGRNTEAFF

clone size: many
D gene: TRBD2
V gene: TRBV6-5
J gene: TRBJ2-7
CDR3 DNA: TGTGCCAGCAGTTACGGAAAACTAGCGGGAGTGTCGTACGAGCAGTACTTC
CDR3 protein: CASSYGKLAGVSYEQYF

clone size: many
D gene: -
V gene: TRBV18
J gene: TRBJ2-2
CDR3 DNA: TGTGCCAGCTCACCGCAGTTCGCGAACACCGGGGAGCTGTTTTTT
CDR3 protein: CASSPQFANTGELFF

clone size: many
D gene: -
V gene: TRBV11-2
J gene: TRBJ2-2
CDR3 DNA: TGTGCCAGCAGCCCCGCGGTCCGGGAGCTGTTTTTT
CDR3 protein: CASSPAVRELFF